This paragraph reports one T cell receptor (beta chain). Together with a sample-barcoded 5' primer, a J-beta primer mix was included in a second PCR lasting about 7 to 11 cycles. TCRdb re-called the 5' RACE reads through MiXCR, storing one row per CDR3 protein. The sample lists roughly 500,000 distinct CDR3 sequences, about 25% occurring once. This entry comes from a study of blood T cells in healthy people across ages. CDR3 length equals 15 residues. Looked up from germline, CDR1 is MNHEY and CDR2 is SVGAGI. The ends lost 6 bases at V and 9 bases at J; junction bases unmatched: 11. This sequence was found in a woman in her 70s in good health. Sequences were obtained from blood. This sequence joins TRBV6-5 and TRBJ2-5, with TRBD2 matching 12 bases. CDR3 region: CASRASGGANLPQYF. The CDR3 DNA is TGTGCCAGCAGAGCTAGCGGGGGGGCAAACTTACCCCAGTACTTC.